The 9 T cell receptor beta chains below come from one sample, sequenced in a study of T-cell reconstitution after alpha-beta-depleted transplantation in children. Unique molecular identifiers were used to barcode this TCRbeta library. TCRdb analysed the PCR reads with MiXCR anew, one entry per CDR3 protein. The sample has fewer than 550,000 distinct CDR3 sequences, over 10% seen once. The material was PBMCs, mostly from graft donor cells, obtained 180 days after TCRalphabeta/CD19-depleted stem cell transplant. These receptors were obtained from a female patient between 2 and 15 years old who had a stem cell transplant for aplastic anemia, so the T cells may come from the graft donor.

This clonotype was detected only a few times. The chain uses TRBV24-1 and TRBJ2-2; the D gene is possibly TRBD1 (5 bases). Trimming pared 5 bases from V and 5 bases from J, leaving 8 bases between. The CDR3 length is 13 residues. Germline CDR1 is KGHDR and CDR2 is SFDVKD. CDR3 DNA sequence: TGTGCCACCAGTGGGACAAGTACCGGGGAGCTGTTTTTT. This encodes CATSGTSTGELFF.

The V and J genes are TRBV6-5 and TRBJ2-2, with TRBD1 matching over 9 bases. CDR1 MNHEY and CDR2 SVGAGI come from the germline V gene. V was clipped by 0 bases and J by 6 bases; unmatched bases: 2. CDR3 size: 15 residues. The CDR3 sequence: CASSYSGTGPGELFF. CDR3 nucleotide sequence: TGTGCCAGCAGTTACTCCGGGACAGGGCCCGGGGAGCTGTTTTTT.

The rearrangement uses TRBV7-2 and TRBJ2-1; D remains ambiguous. V lost 1 base and J 6 bases, leaving 10 bases between the germline ends. Germline values: CDR1 SGHTA, CDR2 FQGNSA. This CDR3 is 14 amino acids long. The CDR3 bases are TGTGCCAGCAGCTTAGATCGGTCCCTCAATGAGCAGTTCTTC. It yields the protein CASSLDRSLNEQFF.

This chain links TRBV28 with TRBJ2-7; TRBD2 matches 7 bases. The V segment lost 8 bases and the J segment 5 bases; nucleotides outside the gene matches: 3. The germline CDR1 and CDR2 sequences are MDHEN and SYDVKM. The CDR3 sequence is 11 residues long. The CDR3 bases are TGTGCCAGCGGGGGGGTGCACGAGCAGTACTTC. Its translation: CASGGVHEQYF.

This clonotype was found a few times. The rearrangement uses TRBV5-1 and TRBJ2-5; D assignment may be TRBD1 or TRBD2 (5 bases each). Trimming cost V 7 bases and J 0 bases, with 13 bases left between them. The CDR3 is made up of 14 amino acids. Germline V gene sequence: CDR1 SGHRS, CDR2 YFSETQ. The CDR3 DNA sequence: TGCGCCAGCTGGGACGGGCTGTACCAAGAGACCCAGTACTTC. It encodes CASWDGLYQETQYF.

V gene TRBV9 combines with J gene TRBJ2-4; D remains unclear. Germline values: CDR1 SGDLS, CDR2 YYNGEE. The length of the CDR3 is 14 residues. The V gene lost 4 bases and the J gene lost 7 bases, with 15 bases spanning the gap. CDR3 DNA: TGTGCCAGCAGCACTCCCCCCTTGTCGAACATTCAGTACTTC. The encoded protein is CASSTPPLSNIQYF.

CDR3 in amino acids: CSALSYNEQFF. CDR3 DNA sequence: TGCAGTGCTCTCTCGTACAATGAGCAGTTCTTC. This chain uses TRBV20-1 with TRBJ2-1; D call uncertain. The ends were cut back, 5 bases at V and 4 bases at J, with 6 bases in the middle. Germline assignment: CDR1 DFQATT and CDR2 SNEGSKA (reference sequence). The CDR3 runs to 11 residues.

With regard to this clonotype: Sequence at one end of the junction differs from germline and may be a read error. The rearrangement joins TRBV5-1 to TRBJ2-7, with D possibly being TRBD1 or TRBD2 (5 bases each). The CDR3 spans 14 residues. The germline CDR1 and CDR2 sequences are SGHRS and YFSETQ. The DNA for the CDR3 is TGCACCAGCAGCGGTTTGGGACCCCGAGGCGAGCAGTACTTC. The encoded protein is CTSSGLGPRGEQYF.

The rearrangement uses TRBV20-1 and TRBJ1-1; D gene uncertain. The V end lost 3 bases, the J end lost 11 bases, and 4 bases lay between the germline ends. CDR1 is DFQATT and CDR2 is SNEGSKA in the germline V gene (reference sequence). The CDR3 runs 8 residues. CDR3 in DNA: TGCAGTGCTAGCGATGCTTTCTTT. Translation: CSASDAFF.